This TCR beta chain stems from a study of blood T cells in healthy people across ages. Study-wide points: The recorded TCR beta diversity per million T cells decreased in a roughly linear manner with age.

The V gene lost 0 bases and the J gene lost 5 bases, with 14 bases spanning the gap. The CDR3 has 15 residues. Germline CDR1 is DFQATT and CDR2 is SNEGSKA (reference sequence). In its sample, this clonotype was seen many times. What it recognizes is unknown. The use of a sample-barcoded 5' primer and a J-beta primer mix characterized a second PCR of roughly 6 to 12 cycles. MiXCR, run by TCRdb on the 5' RACE reads, gives a single entry per CDR3 protein. The sample consists of about 290,000 distinct CDR3 sequences, around 29% of them appearing once. This clonotype was obtained from a woman in her 70s in good health. The chain is built from TRBV20-1 and TRBJ2-4, with D possibly matching TRBD2 (6 bases). Sequences were obtained from blood. The CDR3 protein is CSARDVGGKENIQYF. CDR3 nucleotides: TGCAGTGCTAGAGATGTAGGCGGGAAGGAAAACATTCAGTACTTC.